Listed below are T cell receptor beta chains from one sample, sequenced in a study of T cell changes during pregnancy in multiple sclerosis. Some clones are missing from TCRdb's copy, which holds only in-frame ones; the method was immunoSEQ multiplex PCR. The sample yields fewer than 70,000 clones, about nine tenths seen once. The specimen comprised peripheral blood, sampled in the third trimester of pregnancy. These receptors came from a female donor with multiple sclerosis, enrolled in a pregnancy study. Each CDR3 is given without its conserved first and last residue. Clone sizes are given selectively: once, few, many, or a class where the clone is expanded.

j_gene: TRBJ1-6
v_gene: TRBV6-1
len: 13
abundance: NA
CDR3aa: ASRTGTSHNSPLH

j_gene: TRBJ1-5
v_gene: TRBV27
len: 13
abundance: NA
CDR3aa: ASSSQGAGNQPQH

j_gene: TRBJ1-1
v_gene: TRBV12-5
len: 15
abundance: NA
CDR3aa: ASGLFLGTALRTEAF

j_gene: TRBJ2-2
v_gene: TRBV5-6
len: 12
abundance: NA
CDR3aa: ASSLAAGTGELF

j_gene: TRBJ1-4
v_gene: TRBV7-9
len: 13
abundance: NA
CDR3aa: ASSPLGATNEKLF

j_gene: TRBJ2-2
v_gene: TRBV5-1
len: 13
abundance: NA
CDR3aa: ASSLLGGRDGELF

j_gene: TRBJ2-7
v_gene: TRBV7-3
len: 12
abundance: once
CDR3aa: ASSPTWSSYEQY

j_gene: TRBJ1-1
v_gene: TRBV6-5
len: 11
abundance: NA
CDR3aa: ASSGQGRAEAF

j_gene: TRBJ2-7
v_gene: TRBV6-5
len: 12
abundance: NA
CDR3aa: ASSLNPGGYEQY

j_gene: TRBJ1-3
v_gene: TRBV27
len: 13
abundance: NA
CDR3aa: ASSLIGGNENTIY

j_gene: TRBJ2-7
v_gene: TRBV5-6
len: 9
abundance: NA
CDR3aa: ASSFAYEQY

j_gene: TRBJ2-5
v_gene: TRBV7-6
len: 13
abundance: NA
CDR3aa: ASSLLRQPLETQY

j_gene: TRBJ2-5
v_gene: TRBV6-4
len: 13
abundance: NA
CDR3aa: ASSDSTSGEETQY

j_gene: TRBJ2-7
v_gene: TRBV27
len: 18
abundance: NA
CDR3aa: ASSSQGPLNGNPKADEQY

j_gene: TRBJ1-2
v_gene: TRBV28
len: 14
abundance: NA
CDR3aa: ASSWDAGGASYGYT

j_gene: TRBJ2-2
v_gene: TRBV4-3
len: 13
abundance: once
CDR3aa: ASSQDRWPLGELF

j_gene: TRBJ2-1
v_gene: TRBV5-1
len: 15
abundance: NA
CDR3aa: ASSLGGLAGLYNEQF

j_gene: TRBJ1-5
v_gene: TRBV28
len: 10
abundance: NA
CDR3aa: ASSLLFFPQH

j_gene: TRBJ2-2
v_gene: TRBV7-9
len: 13
abundance: NA
CDR3aa: ASSTTGGYTGELF

j_gene: TRBJ2-7
v_gene: TRBV6-1
len: 11
abundance: once
CDR3aa: ASASQRSDEQY

j_gene: TRBJ2-3
v_gene: TRBV19
len: 12
abundance: NA
CDR3aa: ASSIGQGADTQY

j_gene: TRBJ2-7
v_gene: TRBV10-3
len: 16
abundance: NA
CDR3aa: AISEKQKVERGAYEQY

j_gene: TRBJ1-3
v_gene: TRBV27
len: 12
abundance: NA
CDR3aa: ASSRDRMGNTIY

j_gene: TRBJ1-1
v_gene: TRBV9
len: 14
abundance: NA
CDR3aa: ASSADTGGAGTEAF

j_gene: TRBJ2-1
v_gene: TRBV28
len: 13
abundance: NA
CDR3aa: ASSWGRGGYNEQF

j_gene: TRBJ2-7
v_gene: TRBV25-1
len: 12
abundance: once
CDR3aa: ASSWATGSYEQY

j_gene: TRBJ2-6
v_gene: TRBV19
len: 13
abundance: once
CDR3aa: ASSNTGTGANVLT

j_gene: TRBJ1-5
v_gene: TRBV7-2
len: 13
abundance: NA
CDR3aa: ASSLVGDRNQPQH

j_gene: TRBJ1-1
v_gene: TRBV7-2
len: 11
abundance: NA
CDR3aa: ASSSPGNTEAF

j_gene: TRBJ2-6
v_gene: TRBV27
len: 14
abundance: NA
CDR3aa: ASSFGSYSGANVLT

j_gene: TRBJ1-1
v_gene: TRBV19
len: 14
abundance: NA
CDR3aa: ASRTLFHRAETEAF

j_gene: TRBJ1-4
v_gene: TRBV18
len: 12
abundance: NA
CDR3aa: ASSPQRTQGKLF

j_gene: TRBJ2-2
v_gene: TRBV5-1
len: 13
abundance: NA
CDR3aa: ASRTGELNTGELF

j_gene: TRBJ2-3
v_gene: TRBV5-1
len: 16
abundance: NA
CDR3aa: ASSFPAPSGGAEDTQY

j_gene: TRBJ2-5
v_gene: TRBV7-2
len: 13
abundance: NA
CDR3aa: ASSPQRGLQETQY

j_gene: TRBJ1-2
v_gene: TRBV5-1
len: 14
abundance: NA
CDR3aa: ASSPGTGASDYGYT

j_gene: TRBJ1-2
v_gene: TRBV7-9
len: 12
abundance: NA
CDR3aa: ASSLSGRVSGYT

j_gene: TRBJ1-2
v_gene: TRBV9
len: 17
abundance: NA
CDR3aa: ASSVVRMDRGATNYGYT

j_gene: TRBJ1-1
v_gene: TRBV7-8
len: 17
abundance: NA
CDR3aa: ASSLGLRVSGIENTEAF

j_gene: TRBJ1-5
v_gene: TRBV27
len: 10
abundance: NA
CDR3aa: ASSLSIQPQH

j_gene: TRBJ2-3
v_gene: TRBV5-1
len: 12
abundance: NA
CDR3aa: ASKEQASTDTQY

j_gene: TRBJ2-7
v_gene: TRBV7-3
len: 17
abundance: NA
CDR3aa: ASSRAGLAGGEYHYEQY

j_gene: TRBJ1-2
v_gene: TRBV6-5
len: 12
abundance: once
CDR3aa: ASKTHLGGYGYT

j_gene: TRBJ2-7
v_gene: TRBV13
len: 11
abundance: NA
CDR3aa: ASSSQMAEEQY

j_gene: TRBJ1-1
v_gene: TRBV5-1
len: 12
abundance: NA
CDR3aa: ASSQGTGSTEAF

j_gene: TRBJ1-3
v_gene: TRBV30
len: 9
abundance: NA
CDR3aa: AWGPGNTIY

j_gene: TRBJ1-3
v_gene: TRBV6-5
len: 13
abundance: NA
CDR3aa: ASSNRGNSGNTIY

j_gene: TRBJ2-1
v_gene: TRBV4-2
len: 12
abundance: NA
CDR3aa: ASSRRDRDNEQF

j_gene: TRBJ2-3
v_gene: TRBV5-1
len: 15
abundance: NA
CDR3aa: ASSTRGTDRGGDTQY

j_gene: TRBJ2-2
v_gene: TRBV7-3
len: 14
abundance: NA
CDR3aa: ASSLYEGARTGELF

j_gene: TRBJ1-1
v_gene: TRBV19
len: 11
abundance: once
CDR3aa: ASTERTNTEAF

j_gene: TRBJ1-2
v_gene: TRBV4-1
len: 12
abundance: few
CDR3aa: ASSPTGGNYGYT

j_gene: TRBJ2-3
v_gene: TRBV7-3
len: 14
abundance: NA
CDR3aa: ASSLRAGGLIDTQY

j_gene: TRBJ2-7
v_gene: TRBV7-8
len: 11
abundance: NA
CDR3aa: ASTRQGAYEQY

j_gene: TRBJ2-3
v_gene: TRBV5-4
len: 14
abundance: NA
CDR3aa: ASSSPVRDTGDTQY